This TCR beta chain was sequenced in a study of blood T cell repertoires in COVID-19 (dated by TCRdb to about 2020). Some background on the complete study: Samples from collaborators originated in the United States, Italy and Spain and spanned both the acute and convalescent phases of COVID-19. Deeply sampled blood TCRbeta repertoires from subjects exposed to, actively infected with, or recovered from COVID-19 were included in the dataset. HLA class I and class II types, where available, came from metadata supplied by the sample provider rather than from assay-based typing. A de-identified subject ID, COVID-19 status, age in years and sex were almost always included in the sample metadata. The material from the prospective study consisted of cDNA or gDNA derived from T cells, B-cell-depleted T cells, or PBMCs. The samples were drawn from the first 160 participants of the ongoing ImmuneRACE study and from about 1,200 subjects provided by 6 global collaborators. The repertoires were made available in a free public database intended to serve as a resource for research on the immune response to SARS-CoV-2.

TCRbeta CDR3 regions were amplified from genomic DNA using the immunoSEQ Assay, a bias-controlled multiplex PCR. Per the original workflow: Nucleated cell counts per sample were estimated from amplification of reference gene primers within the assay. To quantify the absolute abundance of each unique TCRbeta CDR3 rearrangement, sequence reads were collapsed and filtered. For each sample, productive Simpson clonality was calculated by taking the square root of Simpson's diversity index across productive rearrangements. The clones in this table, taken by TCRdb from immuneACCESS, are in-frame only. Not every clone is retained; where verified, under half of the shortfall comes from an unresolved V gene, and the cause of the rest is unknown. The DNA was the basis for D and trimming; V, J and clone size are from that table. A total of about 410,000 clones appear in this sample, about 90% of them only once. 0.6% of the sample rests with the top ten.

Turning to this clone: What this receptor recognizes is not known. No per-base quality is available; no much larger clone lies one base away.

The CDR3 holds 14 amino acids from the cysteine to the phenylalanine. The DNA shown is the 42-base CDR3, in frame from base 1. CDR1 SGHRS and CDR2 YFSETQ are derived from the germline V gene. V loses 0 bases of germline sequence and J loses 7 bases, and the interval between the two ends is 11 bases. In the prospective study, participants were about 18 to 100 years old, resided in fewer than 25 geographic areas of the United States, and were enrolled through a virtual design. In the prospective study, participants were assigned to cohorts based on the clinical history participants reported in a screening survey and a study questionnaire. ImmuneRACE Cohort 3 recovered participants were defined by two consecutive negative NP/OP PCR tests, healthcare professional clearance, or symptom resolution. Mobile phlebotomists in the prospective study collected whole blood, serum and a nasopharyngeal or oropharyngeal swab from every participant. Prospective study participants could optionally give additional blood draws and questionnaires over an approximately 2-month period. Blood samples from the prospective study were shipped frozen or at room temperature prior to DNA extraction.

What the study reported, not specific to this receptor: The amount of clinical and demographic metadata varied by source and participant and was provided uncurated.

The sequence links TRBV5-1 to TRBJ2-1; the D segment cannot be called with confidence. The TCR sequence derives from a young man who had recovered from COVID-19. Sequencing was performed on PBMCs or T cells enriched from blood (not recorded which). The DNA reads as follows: TGCGCCAGCAGCTTGGGGGCCACAGTTAATGAGCAGTTCTTC. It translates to CASSLGATVNEQFF.